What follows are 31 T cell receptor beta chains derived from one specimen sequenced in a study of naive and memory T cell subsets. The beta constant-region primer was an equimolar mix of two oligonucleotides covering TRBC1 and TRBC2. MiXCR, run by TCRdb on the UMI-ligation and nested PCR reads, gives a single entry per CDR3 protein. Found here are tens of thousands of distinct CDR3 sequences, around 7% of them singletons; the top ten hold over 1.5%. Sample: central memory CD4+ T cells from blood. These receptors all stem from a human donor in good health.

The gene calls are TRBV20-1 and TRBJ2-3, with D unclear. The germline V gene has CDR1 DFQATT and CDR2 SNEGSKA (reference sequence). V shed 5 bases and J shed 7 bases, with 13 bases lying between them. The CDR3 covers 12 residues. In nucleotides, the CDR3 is TGCAGTGCTGGCACACAGCTGAATACGCAGTATTTT. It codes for CSAGTQLNTQYF.

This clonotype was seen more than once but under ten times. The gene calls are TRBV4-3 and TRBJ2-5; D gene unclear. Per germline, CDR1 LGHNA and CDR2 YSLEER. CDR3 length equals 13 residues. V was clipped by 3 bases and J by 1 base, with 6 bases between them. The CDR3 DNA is TGCGCCAGCAGCCATGGTGTCCAAGAGACCCAGTACTTC. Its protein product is CASSHGVQETQYF.

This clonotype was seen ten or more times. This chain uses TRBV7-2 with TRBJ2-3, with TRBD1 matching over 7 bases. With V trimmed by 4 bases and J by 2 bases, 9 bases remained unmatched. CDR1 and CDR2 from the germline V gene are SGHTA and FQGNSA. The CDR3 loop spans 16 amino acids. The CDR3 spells CASSSRQGGFTDTQYF. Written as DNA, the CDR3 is TGTGCCAGCAGCTCGAGACAGGGTGGATTCACAGATACGCAGTATTTT.

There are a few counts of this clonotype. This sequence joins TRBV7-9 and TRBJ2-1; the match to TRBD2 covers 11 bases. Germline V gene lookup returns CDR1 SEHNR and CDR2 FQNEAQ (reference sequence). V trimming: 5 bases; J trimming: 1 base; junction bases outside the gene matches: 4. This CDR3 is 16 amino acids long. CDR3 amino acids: CASSPLAGGSYNEQFF. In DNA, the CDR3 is TGTGCCAGCAGCCCCCTAGCGGGAGGTTCCTACAATGAGCAGTTCTTC.

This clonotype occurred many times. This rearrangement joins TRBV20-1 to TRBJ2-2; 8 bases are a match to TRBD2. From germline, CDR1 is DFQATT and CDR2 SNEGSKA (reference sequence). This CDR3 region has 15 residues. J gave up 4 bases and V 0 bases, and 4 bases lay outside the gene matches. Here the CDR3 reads CSARESGSGTGELFF. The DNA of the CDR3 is TGCAGTGCTAGAGAAAGCGGGAGTGGCACCGGGGAGCTGTTTTTT.

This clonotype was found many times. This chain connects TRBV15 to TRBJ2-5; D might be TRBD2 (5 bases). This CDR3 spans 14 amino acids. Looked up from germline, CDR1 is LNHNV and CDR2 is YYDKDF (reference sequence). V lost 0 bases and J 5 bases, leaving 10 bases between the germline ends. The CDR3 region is CATSRDLAGETQYF. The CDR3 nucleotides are TGTGCCACCAGCAGAGACCTAGCCGGCGAGACCCAGTACTTC.

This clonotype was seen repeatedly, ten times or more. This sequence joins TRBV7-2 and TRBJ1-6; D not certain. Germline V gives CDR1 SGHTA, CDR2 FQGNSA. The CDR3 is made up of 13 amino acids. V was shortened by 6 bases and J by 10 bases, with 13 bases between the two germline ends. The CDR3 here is CASSHPGLSPLHF. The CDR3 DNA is TGTGCCAGCAGTCACCCAGGTCTCTCACCCCTCCACTTT.

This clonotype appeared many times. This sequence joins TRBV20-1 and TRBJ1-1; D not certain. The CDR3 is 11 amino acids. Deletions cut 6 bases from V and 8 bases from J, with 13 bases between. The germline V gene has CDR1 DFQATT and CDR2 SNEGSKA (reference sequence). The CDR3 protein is CSAPLQVEAFF. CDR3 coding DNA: TGCAGTGCCCCGCTTCAGGTAGAAGCTTTCTTT.

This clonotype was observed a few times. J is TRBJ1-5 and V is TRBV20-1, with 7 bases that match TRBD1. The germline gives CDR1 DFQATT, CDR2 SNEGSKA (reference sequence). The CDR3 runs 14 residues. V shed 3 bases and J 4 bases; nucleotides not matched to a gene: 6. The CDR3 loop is CSASWTGVNQPQHF. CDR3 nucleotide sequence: TGCAGTGCTAGTTGGACAGGCGTAAATCAGCCCCAGCATTTT.

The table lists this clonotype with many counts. CDR3 residues: CASRVGGNTEAFF. CDR3 bases: TGTGCCAGCCGCGTCGGGGGGAACACTGAAGCTTTCTTT. The chain has TRBV18 and TRBJ1-1; D is possibly TRBD1 (5 bases). With 8 bases removed from V and 1 base from J, the gap between germline ends came to 11 bases. Germline V gene data show CDR1 as KGHSH and CDR2 as LQKENI. The CDR3 has 13 residues.

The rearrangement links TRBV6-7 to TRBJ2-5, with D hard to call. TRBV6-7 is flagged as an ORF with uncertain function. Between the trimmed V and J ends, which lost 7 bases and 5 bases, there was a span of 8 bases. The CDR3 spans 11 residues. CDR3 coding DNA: TGTGCCAGCATTCGAGTTGAGACCCAGTACTTC. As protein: CASIRVETQYF.

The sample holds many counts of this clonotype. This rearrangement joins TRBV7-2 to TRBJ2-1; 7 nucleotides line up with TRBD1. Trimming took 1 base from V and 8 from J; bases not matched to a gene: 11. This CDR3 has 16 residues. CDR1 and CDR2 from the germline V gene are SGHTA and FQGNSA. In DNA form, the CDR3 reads TGTGCCAGCAGCTTAGTCGCCCCAGGCCAGGGGGATGAGCAGTTCTTC. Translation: CASSLVAPGQGDEQFF. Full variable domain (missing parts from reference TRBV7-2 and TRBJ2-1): GAGVSQSPSNKVTEKGKDVELRCDPISGHTALYWYRQSLGQGLEFLIYFQGNSAPDKSGLPSDRFSAERTGGSVSTLTIQRTQQEDSAVYLCASSLVAPGQGDEQFFGPGTRLTVL.

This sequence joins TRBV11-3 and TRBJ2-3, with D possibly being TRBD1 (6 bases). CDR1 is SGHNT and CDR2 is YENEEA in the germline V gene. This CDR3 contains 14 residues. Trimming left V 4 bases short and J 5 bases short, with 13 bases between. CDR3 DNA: TGTGCCAGCAGCTCGATCCTAGGGGGAGATACGCAGTATTTT. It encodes CASSSILGGDTQYF.

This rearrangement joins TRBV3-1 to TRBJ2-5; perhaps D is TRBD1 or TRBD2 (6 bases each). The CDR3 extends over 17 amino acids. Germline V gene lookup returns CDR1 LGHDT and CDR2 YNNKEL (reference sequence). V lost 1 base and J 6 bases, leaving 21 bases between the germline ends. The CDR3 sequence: CASSQGMGQGRKKTQYF. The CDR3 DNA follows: TGTGCCAGCAGCCAAGGAATGGGCCAGGGGAGGAAGAAGACCCAGTACTTC.

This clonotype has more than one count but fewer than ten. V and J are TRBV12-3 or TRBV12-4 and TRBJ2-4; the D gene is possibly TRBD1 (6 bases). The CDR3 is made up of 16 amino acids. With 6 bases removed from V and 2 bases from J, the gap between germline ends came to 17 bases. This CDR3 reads CASSIRDTKTKNIQYF. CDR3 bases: TGTGCCAGCAGCATTCGGGACACTAAAACCAAAAACATTCAGTACTTC.

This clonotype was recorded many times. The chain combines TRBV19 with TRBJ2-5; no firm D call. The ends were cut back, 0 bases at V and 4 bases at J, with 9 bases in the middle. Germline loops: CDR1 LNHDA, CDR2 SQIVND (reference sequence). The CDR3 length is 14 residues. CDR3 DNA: TGTGCCAGTAGTATAGAAGGCAGGAGAGAGACCCAGTACTTC. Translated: CASSIEGRRETQYF.

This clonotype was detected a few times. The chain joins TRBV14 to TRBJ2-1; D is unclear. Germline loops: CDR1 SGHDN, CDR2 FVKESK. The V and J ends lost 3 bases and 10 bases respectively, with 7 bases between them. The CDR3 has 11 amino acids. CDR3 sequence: CASSQRREQFF. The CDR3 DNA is TGTGCCAGCAGCCAGAGACGGGAGCAGTTCTTC.

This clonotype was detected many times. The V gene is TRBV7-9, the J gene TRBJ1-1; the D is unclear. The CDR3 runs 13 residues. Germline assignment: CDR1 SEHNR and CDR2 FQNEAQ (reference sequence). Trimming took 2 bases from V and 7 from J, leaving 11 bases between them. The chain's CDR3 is CASSLTGENEAFF. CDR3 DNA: TGTGCCAGCAGCTTAACGGGAGAAAATGAAGCTTTCTTT.

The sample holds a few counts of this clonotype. The CDR3 spells CASSSGGANEQFF. CDR3 in DNA: TGTGCCAGCAGTTCAGGGGGGGCCAATGAGCAGTTCTTC. The chain has TRBV12-3 or TRBV12-4 and TRBJ2-1; possibly TRBD1 or TRBD2 for D (7 bases each). Trimming took 4 bases from V and 6 from J, leaving 10 bases between them. The CDR3 is 13 amino acids.

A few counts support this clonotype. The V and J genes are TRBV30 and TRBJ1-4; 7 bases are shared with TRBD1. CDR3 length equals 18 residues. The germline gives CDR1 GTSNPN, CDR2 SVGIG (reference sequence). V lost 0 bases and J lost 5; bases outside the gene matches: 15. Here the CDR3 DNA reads TGTGCCTGGAGTGTATCGTGGGGATCCACAGGGGTGAATGAAAAACTGTTTTTT. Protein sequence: CAWSVSWGSTGVNEKLFF.

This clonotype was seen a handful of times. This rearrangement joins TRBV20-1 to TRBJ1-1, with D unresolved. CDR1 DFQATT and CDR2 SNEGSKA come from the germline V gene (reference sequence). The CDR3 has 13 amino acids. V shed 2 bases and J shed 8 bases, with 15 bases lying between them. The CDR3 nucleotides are TGCAGTGCTAGAATCGGGTCCGGGGTGGAAGCTTTCTTT. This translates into CSARIGSGVEAFF.

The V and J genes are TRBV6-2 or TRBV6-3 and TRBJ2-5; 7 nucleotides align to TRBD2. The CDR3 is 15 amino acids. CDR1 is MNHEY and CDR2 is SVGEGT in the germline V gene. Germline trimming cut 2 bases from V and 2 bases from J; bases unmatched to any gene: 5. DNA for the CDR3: TGTGCCAGCAGTTACCTAGCGGACCAACAAGAGACCCAGTACTTC. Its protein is CASSYLADQQETQYF.

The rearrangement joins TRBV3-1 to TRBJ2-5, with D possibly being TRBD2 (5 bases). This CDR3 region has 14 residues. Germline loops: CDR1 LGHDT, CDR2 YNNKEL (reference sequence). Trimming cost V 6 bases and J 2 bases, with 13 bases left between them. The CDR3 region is CASRPLGRQETQYF. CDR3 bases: TGTGCCAGCAGACCCCTGGGGAGACAAGAGACCCAGTACTTC.

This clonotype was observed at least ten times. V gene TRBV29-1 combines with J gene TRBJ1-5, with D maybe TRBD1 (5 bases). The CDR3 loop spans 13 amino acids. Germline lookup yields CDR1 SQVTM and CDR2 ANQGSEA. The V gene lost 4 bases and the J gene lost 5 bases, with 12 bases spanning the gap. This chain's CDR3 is CSVAGGVDQPQHF. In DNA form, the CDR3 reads TGCAGCGTTGCTGGAGGGGTGGATCAGCCCCAGCATTTT.

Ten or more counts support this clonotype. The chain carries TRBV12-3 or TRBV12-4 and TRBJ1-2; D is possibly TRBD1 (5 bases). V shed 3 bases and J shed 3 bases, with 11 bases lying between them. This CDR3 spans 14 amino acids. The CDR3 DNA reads TGTGCCAGCAGTTTTATGGGCAGGGACTATGGCTACACCTTC. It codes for CASSFMGRDYGYTF.

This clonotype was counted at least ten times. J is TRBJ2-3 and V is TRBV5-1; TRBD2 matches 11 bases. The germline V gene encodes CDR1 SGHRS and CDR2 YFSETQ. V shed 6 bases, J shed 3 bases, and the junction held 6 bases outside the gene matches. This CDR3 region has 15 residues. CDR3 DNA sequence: TGCGCCAGCAACCCCGCTAGCGGGAGGACAGATACGCAGTATTTT. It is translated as CASNPASGRTDTQYF.

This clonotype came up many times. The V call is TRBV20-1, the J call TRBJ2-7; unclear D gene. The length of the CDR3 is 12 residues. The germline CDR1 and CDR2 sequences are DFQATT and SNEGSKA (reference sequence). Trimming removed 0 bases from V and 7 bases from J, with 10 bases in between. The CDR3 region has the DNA TGCAGTGCTAGAGATCGGGTCGGGGAGCAGTACTTC. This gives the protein CSARDRVGEQYF.

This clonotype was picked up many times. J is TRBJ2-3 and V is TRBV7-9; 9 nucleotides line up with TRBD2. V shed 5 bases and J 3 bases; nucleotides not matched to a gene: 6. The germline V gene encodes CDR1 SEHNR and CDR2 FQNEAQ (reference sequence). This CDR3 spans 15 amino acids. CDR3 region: CASSASGVDTDTQYF. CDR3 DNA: TGTGCCAGCAGCGCTAGCGGGGTAGATACAGATACGCAGTATTTT.

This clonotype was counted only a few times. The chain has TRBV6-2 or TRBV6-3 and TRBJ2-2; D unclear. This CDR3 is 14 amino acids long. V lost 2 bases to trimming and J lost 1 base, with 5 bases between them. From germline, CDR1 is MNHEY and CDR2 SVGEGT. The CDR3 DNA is TGTGCCAGCAGTTACCACGGGAACACCGGGGAGCTGTTTTTT. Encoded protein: CASSYHGNTGELFF.

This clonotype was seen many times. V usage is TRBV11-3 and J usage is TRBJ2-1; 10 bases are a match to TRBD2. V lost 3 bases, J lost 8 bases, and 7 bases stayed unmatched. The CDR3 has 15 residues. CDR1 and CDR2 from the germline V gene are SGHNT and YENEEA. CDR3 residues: CASSFVLAGVDEQFF. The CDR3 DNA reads TGTGCCAGCAGCTTCGTGCTAGCGGGAGTGGATGAGCAGTTCTTC.

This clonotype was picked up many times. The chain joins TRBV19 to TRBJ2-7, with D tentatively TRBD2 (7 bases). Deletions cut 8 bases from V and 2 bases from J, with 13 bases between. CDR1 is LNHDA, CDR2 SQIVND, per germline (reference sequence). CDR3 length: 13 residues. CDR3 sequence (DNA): TGTGCCAGTCTCGGGGGGCCTCCCTACGAGCAGTACTTC. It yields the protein CASLGGPPYEQYF.